This TCR beta chain was observed in a study of T cell responses to AZD1222 COVID-19 vaccine. Trimming stripped 8 bases from V and 1 base from J, with 17 bases between. The CDR3 consists of 14 residues. Germline lookup yields CDR1 GTSNPN and CDR2 SVGIG (reference sequence). Some clones are missing from TCRdb's copy, which holds only in-frame ones; the method was immunoSEQ multiplex PCR. The sample carries more than 95,000 clones, more than 75% recorded once. The sequencing here drew on peripheral blood, taken 28 days after the second AZD1222 dose. This TCR was sampled from an adult who received the AZD1222 COVID-19 vaccine. The gene calls are TRBV30 and TRBJ1-2; weak D call: TRBD1 (5 bases). CDR3 sequence (DNA): TGTGCCAGACAGTCCGGTGGGGGTAACTATGGCTACACCTTC. This encodes CARQSGGGNYGYTF.